These 21 T cell receptor beta chains came from one sample sequenced in a study of cytomegalovirus exposure and HLA in healthy donors. The PCR ran on 60 Vbeta and 13 Jbeta primers. The assay was immunoSEQ multiplex PCR, and TCRdb's table has in-frame clones only and misses some. The data hold more than 110,000 clones, with approximately 84% observed a single time. Specimen: PBMCs. The source is a man younger than 45 in good health and CMV-seropositive.

The J gene is TRBJ2-1, the V gene TRBV9; 11 bases map to TRBD2. V lost 4 bases to trimming and J lost 0 bases; unmatched junction nucleotides: 6. The CDR3 is made up of 17 amino acids. The germline CDR1 and CDR2 sequences are SGDLS and YYNGEE. CDR3 sequence reads: CASSSGLAESSYNEQFF. The CDR3 coding sequence is TGTGCCAGCAGCTCGGGACTAGCGGAGAGCTCCTACAATGAGCAGTTCTTC.

The chain links TRBV10-2 to TRBJ2-5; TRBD2 aligns across 16 bases. Germline CDR1 and CDR2: WSHSY and SAAADI. The CDR3 is 19 residues long. The V segment lost 0 bases and the J segment 5 bases; nucleotides outside the gene matches: 9. Here the CDR3 DNA reads TGCGCCAGCAGTGAGTCGCTGGGACTAGCGGGGGGGCTCGGTGAGACCCAGTACTTC. Protein: CASSESLGLAGGLGETQYF.

There are a few counts of this clone. The chain carries TRBV7-3 and TRBJ2-5, with TRBD2 matching 11 bases. The V gene's germline CDR1 is SGHTA and CDR2 FQGTGA. The junction had 7 bases not matched to a gene; V was cut back by 5 bases and J by 5 bases. This CDR3 contains 15 residues. CDR3 amino acids: CASSPQTSGVETQYF. The CDR3 DNA reads TGTGCCAGCAGCCCCCAGACTAGCGGGGTGGAGACCCAGTACTTC.

CDR3 residues: CASSLSTGGDYEQYF. The CDR3, as DNA: TGTGCCAGCAGCCTATCGACAGGGGGGGACTACGAGCAGTACTTC. The V and J genes are TRBV6-6 and TRBJ2-7, with TRBD1 matching 9 bases. Germline assignment: CDR1 MNHNY and CDR2 SVGAGI (reference sequence). V lost 6 bases to trimming and J lost 3 bases; unmatched junction nucleotides: 9. The CDR3 consists of 15 residues.

CDR3 in DNA: TGCGCCAGCAGCGGGCCTGGCGGGGGCGGGGAGACCCAGTACTTC. Translation gives CASSGPGGGGETQYF. V and J are TRBV5-1 and TRBJ2-5; weak D call: TRBD2 (7 bases). CDR1 and CDR2 (germline): SGHRS, YFSETQ. The CDR3 has 15 amino acids. V was pared by 4 bases and J by 5 bases, with 18 bases between.

CDR3 sequence reads: CATSRGGAGPNQPQHF. CDR3 DNA: TGTGCCACCAGCCGGGGGGGGGCGGGACCCAATCAGCCCCAGCATTTT. The chain has TRBV15 and TRBJ1-5, with a possible D match to TRBD1 (6 bases). The V gene's germline CDR1 is LNHNV and CDR2 YYDKDF (reference sequence). Trimming left V 5 bases short and J 3 bases short, with 17 bases between. The CDR3 totals 16 residues.

The chain uses TRBV5-1 and TRBJ2-7; TRBD2 might be the D (5 bases). CDR1 is SGHRS and CDR2 is YFSETQ in the germline V gene. The CDR3 loop spans 15 amino acids. The ends were cut back, 2 bases at V and 0 bases at J, with 12 bases in the middle. The CDR3 protein is CASSLGGTDSYEQYF. The CDR3 region has the DNA TGCGCCAGCAGCTTAGGAGGCACTGACTCCTACGAGCAGTACTTC.

This chain links TRBV4-2 with TRBJ2-2; weak D call: TRBD2 (5 bases). CDR3 size: 15 residues. In germline, CDR1 is LGHNA, CDR2 YNFKEQ. The V gene lost 1 base and the J gene lost 8 bases, with 14 bases spanning the gap. CDR3 nucleotides: TGTGCCAGCAGCCAAGGAGGGCTTAACAGAGGGGAGCTGTTTTTT. This codes for CASSQGGLNRGELFF.

This clone was counted only a few times. The chain recombines TRBV10-3 with TRBJ1-1; D not certain. The CDR3 spans 14 residues. Germline CDR1 is ENHRY and CDR2 is SYGVKD. Trimming pared 8 bases from V and 0 bases from J, leaving 13 bases between. The CDR3 loop reads CAIGRGPMNTEAFF. The CDR3 region has the DNA TGTGCCATCGGGAGAGGTCCGATGAACACTGAAGCTTTCTTT.

The chain links TRBV28 to TRBJ2-2; D unclear. The ends were cut back, 5 bases at V and 4 bases at J, with 8 bases in the middle. CDR3 length: 13 residues. Germline V gene lookup returns CDR1 MDHEN and CDR2 SYDVKM. The CDR3 coding sequence is TGTGCCAGCAGTCATAGAATCACCGGGGAGCTGTTTTTT. Residues: CASSHRITGELFF.

The chain joins TRBV5-6 to TRBJ1-6; 9 positions agree with TRBD1. Germline assignment: CDR1 SGHDT and CDR2 YYEEEE. CDR3 length: 14 residues. Losses at the gene ends were 5 bases for V and 10 bases for J; bases not matched to a gene: 7. CDR3 nucleotide sequence: TGTGCCAGCAGAGCCGGGACAGGGCTCTCACCCCTCCACTTT. Translating gives CASRAGTGLSPLHF.

This clone showed up just once. The chain carries TRBV7-6 and TRBJ2-1, with 12 bases lining up with TRBD2. CDR3 size: 16 residues. Germline V CDR1 and CDR2: SGHVS, FNYEAQ. V trimming: 5 bases; J trimming: 1 base; junction bases outside the gene matches: 3. The CDR3 sequence is CASSQTSGRSYNEQFF. CDR3 in DNA: TGTGCCAGCAGCCAGACTAGCGGGAGATCCTACAATGAGCAGTTCTTC.

The chain links TRBV28 to TRBJ1-2; possible D gene TRBD1, 6 bases. Germline CDR1 and CDR2: MDHEN and SYDVKM. Trimming took 2 bases from V and 2 from J, leaving 9 bases between them. The CDR3 covers 14 residues. DNA of the CDR3: TGTGCCAGCAGTTTACCAGGGGAAAACTATGGCTACACCTTC. This codes for CASSLPGENYGYTF.

The chain is built from TRBV27 and TRBJ2-5; 9 positions agree with TRBD2. The J call may be wrong; the DNA end is better matched by TRBJ2-7. CDR1 is MNHEY, CDR2 SMNVEV, per germline (reference sequence). This CDR3 contains 16 residues. CDR3 amino acids: CASSLKASGNSYEQYF. CDR3 nucleotides: TGTGCCAGCAGTTTGAAGGCTAGCGGGAACTCCTACGAGCAGTACTTC.

The chain links TRBV18 to TRBJ2-5; 7 bases match TRBD1. Germline CDR1 KGHSH, CDR2 LQKENI. Trimming removed 4 bases from V and 11 bases from J; junction bases left unmatched: 13. This CDR3 is 14 amino acids long. The CDR3 region is CASSRQGAQGEQYF. The CDR3 region has the DNA TGTGCCAGCTCACGACAGGGTGCACAGGGAGAGCAGTACTTC.

The V and J genes are TRBV29-1 and TRBJ2-3; no clear D gene. This CDR3 is built from 17 residues. Per germline, CDR1 SQVTM and CDR2 ANQGSEA. Trimming cost V 6 bases and J 2 bases, with 24 bases left between them. The CDR3 DNA reads TGCAGCGTCGTATACGCCCTCGGGTCGATAACCACAGATACGCAGTATTTT. Protein: CSVVYALGSITTDTQYF.

The genes are TRBV7-8 and TRBJ2-6; a possible D gene is TRBD2 (7 bases). This CDR3 is built from 18 residues. V was clipped by 5 bases and J by 2 bases, with 19 bases between them. Looked up from germline, CDR1 is SGHVS and CDR2 is FQNEAQ. CDR3: CASSRREVGATGANVLTF. The CDR3 DNA follows: TGTGCCAGCAGCCGACGGGAGGTGGGGGCAACTGGGGCCAACGTCCTGACTTTC.

The chain combines TRBV4-2 with TRBJ2-5; 8 positions agree with TRBD1. V was clipped by 2 bases and J by 4 bases; unmatched bases: 9. The CDR3 spans 16 residues. The germline gives CDR1 LGHNA, CDR2 YNFKEQ. CDR3 DNA: TGTGCCAGCAGCCAATCCATTACAGGGGGAGTAGAGACCCAGTACTTC. Its translation is CASSQSITGGVETQYF.

In this sample, this clone turned up once. The CDR3 sequence is CASSRDRGSHEQYF. In DNA form, the CDR3 reads TGCGCCAGCAGCCGGGACAGGGGAAGCCACGAGCAGTACTTC. The chain uses TRBV5-1 and TRBJ2-7; 10 nucleotides match TRBD1. CDR1 is SGHRS, CDR2 YFSETQ, per germline. The CDR3 spans 14 residues. J lost 5 bases, V lost 4 bases, and 6 bases had no gene match. The variable domain in full, with the rest retrieved from reference TRBV5-1 and TRBJ2-7, is KAGVTQTPRYLIKTRGQQVTLSCSPISGHRSVSWYQQTPGQGLQFLFEYFSETQRNKGNFPGRFSGRQFSNSRSEMNVSTLELGDSALYLCASSRDRGSHEQYFGPGTRLTVT.

The rearrangement uses TRBV7-9 and TRBJ2-1, with 8 nucleotides matching TRBD2. The CDR3 runs 14 residues. Germline CDR1 SEHNR, CDR2 FQNEAQ (reference sequence). V shed 7 bases and J 8 bases; nucleotides not matched to a gene: 10. Written as DNA, the CDR3 is TGTGCCAGCATGGACAGCGGGGGTAGGGATGAGCAGTTCTTC. It is translated as CASMDSGGRDEQFF.

J is TRBJ1-1 and V is TRBV5-6; 7 positions match TRBD1. Trimming cost V 3 bases and J 2 bases; bases outside gene matches: 4. Per the germline V gene, CDR1 is SGHDT and CDR2 is YYEEEE. The CDR3 is made up of 14 amino acids. The CDR3 sequence: CASSSGTANTEAFF. In DNA form, the CDR3 reads TGTGCCAGCAGCTCCGGGACAGCTAACACTGAAGCTTTCTTT.